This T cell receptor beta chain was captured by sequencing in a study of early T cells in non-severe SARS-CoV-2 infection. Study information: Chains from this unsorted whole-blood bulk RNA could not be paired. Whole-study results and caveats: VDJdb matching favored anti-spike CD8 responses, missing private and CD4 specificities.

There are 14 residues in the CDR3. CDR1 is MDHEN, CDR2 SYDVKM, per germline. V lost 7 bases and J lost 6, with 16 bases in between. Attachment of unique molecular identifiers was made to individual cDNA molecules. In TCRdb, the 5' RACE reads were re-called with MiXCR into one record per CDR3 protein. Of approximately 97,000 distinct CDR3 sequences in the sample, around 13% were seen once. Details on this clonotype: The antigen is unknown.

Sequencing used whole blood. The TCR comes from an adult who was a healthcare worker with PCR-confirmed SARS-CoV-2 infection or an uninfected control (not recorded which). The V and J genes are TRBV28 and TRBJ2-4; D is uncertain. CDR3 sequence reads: CASTRKIDGNIQYF. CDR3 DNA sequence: TGTGCCAGCACTAGGAAGATTGACGGAAACATTCAGTACTTC.